The text below deals with one TCR beta chain. The source of the sample is a study of T cells after somatic rescue of genetic block. The table came from immunoSEQ multiplex PCR; TCRdb's copy has only in-frame clones and leaves some out. This sample has 85,000 to 100,000 clones, with 90% found just once. The source is a woman between 18 and 29 years old. Sequenced: peripheral blood mononuclear cells (PBMCs).

Here the CDR3 DNA reads TGTGCCAGCAGGTACGAATACGAGCAGTACTTC. It specifies CASRYEYEQYF. The rearrangement links TRBV28 to TRBJ2-7; D uncertain. This CDR3 comprises 11 residues. The V and J ends lost 6 bases and 4 bases respectively, with 7 bases between them. Germline V CDR1 and CDR2: MDHEN, SYDVKM.